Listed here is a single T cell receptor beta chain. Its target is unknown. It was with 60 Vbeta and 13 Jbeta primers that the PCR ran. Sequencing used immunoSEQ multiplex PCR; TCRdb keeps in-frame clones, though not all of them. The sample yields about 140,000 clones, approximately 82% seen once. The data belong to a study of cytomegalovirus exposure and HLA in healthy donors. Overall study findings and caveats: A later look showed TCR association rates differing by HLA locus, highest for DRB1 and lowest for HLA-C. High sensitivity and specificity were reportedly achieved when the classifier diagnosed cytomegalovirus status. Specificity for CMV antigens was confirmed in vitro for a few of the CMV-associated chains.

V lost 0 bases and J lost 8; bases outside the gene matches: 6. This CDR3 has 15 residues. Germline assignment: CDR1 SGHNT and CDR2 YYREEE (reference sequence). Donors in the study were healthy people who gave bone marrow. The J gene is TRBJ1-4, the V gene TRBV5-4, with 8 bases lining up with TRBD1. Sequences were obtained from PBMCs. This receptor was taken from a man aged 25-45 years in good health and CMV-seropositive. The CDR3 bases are TGTGCCAGCAGCTTGGGACAGGGGACGGAAGAAAAACTGTTTTTT. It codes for CASSLGQGTEEKLFF.